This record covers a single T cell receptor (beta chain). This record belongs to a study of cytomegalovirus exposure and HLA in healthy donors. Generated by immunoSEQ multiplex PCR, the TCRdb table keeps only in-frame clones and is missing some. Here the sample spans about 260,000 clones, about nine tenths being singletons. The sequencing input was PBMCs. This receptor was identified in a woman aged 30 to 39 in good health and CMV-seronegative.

CDR3: CASRDLAGLTDTQYF. In DNA form, the CDR3 reads TGTGCCAGCAGGGATCTAGCGGGACTCACAGATACGCAGTATTTT. V and J are TRBV2 and TRBJ2-3, with 9 positions matching TRBD2. This CDR3 contains 15 residues. V dropped 6 bases and J dropped 2; count of bases not matched to a gene: 6. Germline V gene data show CDR1 as SNHLY and CDR2 as FYNNEI. The whole variable domain, filled in from reference TRBV2 and TRBJ2-3, reads EPEVTQTPSHQVTQMGQEVILRCVPISNHLYFYWYRQILGQKVEFLVSFYNNEISEKSEIFDDQFSVERPDGSNFTLKIRSTKLEDSAMYFCASRDLAGLTDTQYFGPGTRLTVL.